The entry below describes one T cell receptor beta chain. As yet, its antigen is unknown. This CDR3 is built from 12 residues. Trimming removed 5 bases at V and 6 bases at J, with 8 bases between. Germline loops: CDR1 LNHDA, CDR2 SQIVND (reference sequence). The source of the sample is a study of graft-versus-host responses after intestinal transplantation. Study at large: Multivisceral, liver-intestinal, or isolated intestinal grafts went to recipients. All recipients got anti-thymocyte globulin induction, then tacrolimus and steroids for around three years.

The study's findings and limits: GvH clone levels peaked in circulation, and this peak was associated with early post-transplant HvG declines. Recipient marrow contained GvH clones, some of which appeared first in ileum or blood.

Only in-frame clones appear in the TCRdb table, and some are missing; sequencing was by immunoSEQ multiplex PCR. The sample holds around 90,000 clones, roughly 93% seen once. The chain has TRBV19 and TRBJ2-1; D gene ambiguous. This specimen was unstimulated CD8+ T cells sorted from spleen or lymph node cells, taken before intestinal transplant. This clonotype was sampled from a human donor who received an intestinal transplant. CDR3 nucleotide sequence: TGTGCCAGTAGTCCTTCCGGCAATGAGCAGTTCTTC. Translation gives CASSPSGNEQFF.